This T cell receptor (beta chain) was sequenced for a study of radiotherapy plus CTLA-4 blockade in lung cancer. Across the whole study: Disease control was seen in roughly 30% of patients, objective responses in roughly 17%.

The study gave focal radiation plus ipilimumab CTLA-4 blockade to patients with chemo-refractory metastatic non-small-cell lung cancer. Assay used: immunoSEQ multiplex PCR; TCRdb lists only in-frame clones, some missing. There are about 53,000 clones in the sample; around 83% occur only once, and approximately 30% lies in the top ten. Germline-derived CDR1 and CDR2 are LNHDA and SQIVND (reference sequence). The CDR3 is 16 residues long. The J segment lost 5 bases and the V segment lost 7 bases, leaving 14 bases of the junction unmatched. V usage is TRBV19 and J usage is TRBJ2-7; 10 nucleotides align to TRBD1. Here the sequenced sample was peripheral blood, taken from a patient treated with radiotherapy plus ipilimumab. This TCR came from a human donor with non-small cell lung cancer whose response to radiotherapy plus ipilimumab could not be evaluated. CDR3 sequence: CASIGENDRGRNEQYF. The CDR3 nucleotides are TGTGCCAGTATAGGGGAGAACGACAGGGGGCGAAACGAGCAGTACTTC. The variable domain in full, completed from reference TRBV19 and TRBJ2-7, reads DGGITQSPKYLFRKEGQNVTLSCEQNLNHDAMYWYRQDPGQGLRLIYYSQIVNDFQKGDIAEGYSVSREKKESFPLTVTSAQKNPTAFYLCASIGENDRGRNEQYFGPGTRLTVT.